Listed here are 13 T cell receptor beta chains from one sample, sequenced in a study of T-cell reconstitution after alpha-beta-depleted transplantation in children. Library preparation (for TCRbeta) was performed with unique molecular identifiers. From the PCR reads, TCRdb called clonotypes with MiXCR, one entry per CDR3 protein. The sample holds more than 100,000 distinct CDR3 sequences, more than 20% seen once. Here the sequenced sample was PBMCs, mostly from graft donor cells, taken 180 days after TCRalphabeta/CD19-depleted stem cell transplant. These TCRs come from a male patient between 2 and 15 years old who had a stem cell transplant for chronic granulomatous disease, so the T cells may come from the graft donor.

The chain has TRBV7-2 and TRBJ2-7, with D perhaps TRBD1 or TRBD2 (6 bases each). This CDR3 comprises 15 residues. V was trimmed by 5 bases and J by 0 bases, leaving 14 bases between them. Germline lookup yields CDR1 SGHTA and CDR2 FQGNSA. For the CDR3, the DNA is TGTGCCAGCAGCCTACAGGGAGGAAGCTCCTACGAGCAGTACTTC. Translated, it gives CASSLQGGSSYEQYF.

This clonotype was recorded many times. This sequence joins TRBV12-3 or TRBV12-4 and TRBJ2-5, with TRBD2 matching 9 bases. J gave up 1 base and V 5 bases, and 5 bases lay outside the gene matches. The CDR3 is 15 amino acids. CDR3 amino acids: CASSRSGGSQETQYF. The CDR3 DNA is TGTGCCAGCAGTCGTAGCGGGGGCTCCCAAGAGACCCAGTACTTC.

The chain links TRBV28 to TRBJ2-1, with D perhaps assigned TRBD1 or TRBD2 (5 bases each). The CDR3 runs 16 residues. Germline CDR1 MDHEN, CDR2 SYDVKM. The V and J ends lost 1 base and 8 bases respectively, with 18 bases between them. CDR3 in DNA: TGTGCCAGCAGTTTATACCGGGACGTGCGTAGCCATGAGCAGTTCTTC. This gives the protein CASSLYRDVRSHEQFF. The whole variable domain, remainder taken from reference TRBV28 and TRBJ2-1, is DVKVTQSSRYLVKRTGEKVFLECVQDMDHENMFWYRQDPGLGLRLIYFSYDVKMKEKGDIPEGYSVSREKKERFSLILESASTNQTSMYLCASSLYRDVRSHEQFFGPGTRLTVL.

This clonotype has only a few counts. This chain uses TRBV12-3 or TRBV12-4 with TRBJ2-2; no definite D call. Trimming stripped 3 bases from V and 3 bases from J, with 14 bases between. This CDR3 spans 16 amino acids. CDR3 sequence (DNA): TGTGCCAGCAGTTTCGTCCCACAGACGGACACCGGGGAGCTGTTTTTT. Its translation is CASSFVPQTDTGELFF.

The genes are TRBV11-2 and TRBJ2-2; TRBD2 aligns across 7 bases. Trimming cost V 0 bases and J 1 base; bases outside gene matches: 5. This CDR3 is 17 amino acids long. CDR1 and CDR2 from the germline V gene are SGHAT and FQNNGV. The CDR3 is CASSLDRSGKNTGELFF. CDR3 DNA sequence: TGTGCCAGCAGCTTAGACCGAAGCGGGAAGAACACCGGGGAGCTGTTTTTT.

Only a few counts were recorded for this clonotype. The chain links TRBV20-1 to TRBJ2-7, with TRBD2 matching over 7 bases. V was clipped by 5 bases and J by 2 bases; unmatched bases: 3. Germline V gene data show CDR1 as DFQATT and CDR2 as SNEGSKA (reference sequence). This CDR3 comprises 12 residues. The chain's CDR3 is CSAPAGAYEQYF. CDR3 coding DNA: TGCAGTGCTCCTGCGGGGGCCTACGAGCAGTACTTC.

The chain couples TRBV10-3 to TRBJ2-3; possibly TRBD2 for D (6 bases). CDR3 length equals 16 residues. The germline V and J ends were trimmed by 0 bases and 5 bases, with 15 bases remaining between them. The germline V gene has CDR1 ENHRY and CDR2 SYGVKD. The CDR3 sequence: CAISESGGVVGDTQYF. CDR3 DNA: TGTGCCATCAGTGAGTCCGGCGGGGTCGTCGGAGATACGCAGTATTTT.

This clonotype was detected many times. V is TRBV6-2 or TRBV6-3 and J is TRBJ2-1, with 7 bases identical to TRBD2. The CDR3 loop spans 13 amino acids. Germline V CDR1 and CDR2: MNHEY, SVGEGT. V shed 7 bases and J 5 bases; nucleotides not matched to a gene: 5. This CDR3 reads CASKASGDNEQFF. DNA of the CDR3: TGTGCCAGCAAGGCTAGCGGAGACAATGAGCAGTTCTTC.

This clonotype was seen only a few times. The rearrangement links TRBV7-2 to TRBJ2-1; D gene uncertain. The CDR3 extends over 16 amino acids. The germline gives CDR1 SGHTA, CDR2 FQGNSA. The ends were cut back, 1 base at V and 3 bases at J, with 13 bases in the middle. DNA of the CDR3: TGTGCCAGCAGCTTAGGCTCGAAGTGGGTCTACAATGAGCAGTTCTTC. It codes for CASSLGSKWVYNEQFF.

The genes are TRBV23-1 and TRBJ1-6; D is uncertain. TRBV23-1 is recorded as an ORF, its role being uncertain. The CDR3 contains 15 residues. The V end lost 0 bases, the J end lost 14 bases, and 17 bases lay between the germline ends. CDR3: CASSQSALEGSSLHF. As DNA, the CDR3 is TGCGCCAGCAGTCAATCCGCGCTTGAGGGATCATCCCTCCACTTT.

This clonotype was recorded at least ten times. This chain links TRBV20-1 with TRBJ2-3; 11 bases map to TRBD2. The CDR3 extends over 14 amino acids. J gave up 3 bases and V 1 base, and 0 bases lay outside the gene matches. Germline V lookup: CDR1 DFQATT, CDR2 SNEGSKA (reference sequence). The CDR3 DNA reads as TGCAGTGCTAGAGGGACTAGCGGGACAGATACGCAGTATTTT. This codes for CSARGTSGTDTQYF.

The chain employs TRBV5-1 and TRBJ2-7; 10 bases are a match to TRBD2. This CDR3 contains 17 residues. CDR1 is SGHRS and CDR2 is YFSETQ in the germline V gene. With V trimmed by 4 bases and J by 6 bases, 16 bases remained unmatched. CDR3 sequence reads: CASSRAFLAGVTSEQYF. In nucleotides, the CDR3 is TGCGCCAGCAGCCGAGCGTTCCTAGCGGGAGTCACCTCCGAGCAGTACTTC.

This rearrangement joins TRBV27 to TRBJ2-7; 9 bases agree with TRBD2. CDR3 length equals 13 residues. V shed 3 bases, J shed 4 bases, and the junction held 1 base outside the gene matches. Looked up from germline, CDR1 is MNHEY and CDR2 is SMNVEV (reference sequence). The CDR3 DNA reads TGTGCCAGCAGTTTCGGACTAGCGTACGAGCAGTACTTC. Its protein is CASSFGLAYEQYF.